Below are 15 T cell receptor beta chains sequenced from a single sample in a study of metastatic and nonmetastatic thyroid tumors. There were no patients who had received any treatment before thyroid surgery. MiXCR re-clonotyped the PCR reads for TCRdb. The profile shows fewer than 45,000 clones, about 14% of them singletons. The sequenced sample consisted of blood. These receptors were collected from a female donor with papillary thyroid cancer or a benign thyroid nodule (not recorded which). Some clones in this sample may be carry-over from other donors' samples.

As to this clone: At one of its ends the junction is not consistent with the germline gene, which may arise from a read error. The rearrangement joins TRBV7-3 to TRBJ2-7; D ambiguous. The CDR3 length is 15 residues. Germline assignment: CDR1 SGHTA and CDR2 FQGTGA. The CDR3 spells CASSLNAVGSYGQYF. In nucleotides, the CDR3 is TGTGCCAGCAGCTTAAATGCGGTAGGTTCCTACGGGCAGTACTTC.

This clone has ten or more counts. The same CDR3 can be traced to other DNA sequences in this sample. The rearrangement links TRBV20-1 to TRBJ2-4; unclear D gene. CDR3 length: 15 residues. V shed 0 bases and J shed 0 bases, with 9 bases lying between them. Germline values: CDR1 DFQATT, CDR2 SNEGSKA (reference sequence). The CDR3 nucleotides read TGCAGTGCTAGAGATGAATCTCTAGCCAAAAACATTCAGTACTTC. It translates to CSARDESLAKNIQYF.

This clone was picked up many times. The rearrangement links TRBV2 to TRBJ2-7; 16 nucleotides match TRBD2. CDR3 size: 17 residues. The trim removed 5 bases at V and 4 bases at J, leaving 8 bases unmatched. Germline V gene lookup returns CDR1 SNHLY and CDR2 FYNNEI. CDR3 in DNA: TGTGCCAGCAGTCCCGGGACTAGCGGGAGGGGATATTACGAGCAGTACTTC. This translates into CASSPGTSGRGYYEQYF.

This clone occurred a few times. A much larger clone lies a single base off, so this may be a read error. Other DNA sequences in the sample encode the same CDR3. The CDR3 DNA is TGTGCCAGCAGCGTTCCGGATACGCAGTATTTT. Encoded protein: CASSVPDTQYF. The J gene is TRBJ2-3, the V gene TRBV9; D not certain. CDR1 SGDLS and CDR2 YYNGEE come from the germline V gene. Trimming removed 2 bases from V and 6 bases from J, with 4 bases in between. This CDR3 contains 11 residues.

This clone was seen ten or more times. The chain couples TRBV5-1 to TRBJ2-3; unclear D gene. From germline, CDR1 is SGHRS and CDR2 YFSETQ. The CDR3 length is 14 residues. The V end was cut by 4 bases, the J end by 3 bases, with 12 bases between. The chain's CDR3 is CASSSGFGTDTQYF. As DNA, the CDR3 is TGCGCCAGCAGCAGTGGTTTCGGGACAGATACGCAGTATTTT.

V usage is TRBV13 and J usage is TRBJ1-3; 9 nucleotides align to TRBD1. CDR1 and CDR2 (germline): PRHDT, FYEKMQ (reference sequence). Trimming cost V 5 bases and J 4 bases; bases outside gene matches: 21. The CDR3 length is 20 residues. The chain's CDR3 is CASSRFSGQGFYALGNTIYF. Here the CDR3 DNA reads TGTGCCAGCAGCCGATTCTCGGGACAGGGATTCTATGCTCTCGGAAACACCATATATTTT. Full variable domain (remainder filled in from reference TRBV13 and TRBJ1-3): AAGVIQSPRHLIKEKRETATLKCYPIPRHDTVYWYQQGPGQDPQFLISFYEKMQSDKGSIPDRFSAQQFSDYHSELNMSSLELGDSALYFCASSRFSGQGFYALGNTIYFGEGSWLTVV.

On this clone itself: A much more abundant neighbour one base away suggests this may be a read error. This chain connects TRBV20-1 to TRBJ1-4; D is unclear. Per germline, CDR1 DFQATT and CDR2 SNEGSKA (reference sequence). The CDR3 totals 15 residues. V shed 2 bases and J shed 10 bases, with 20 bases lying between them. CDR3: CSARCPGGSKGKLFF. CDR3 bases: TGCAGTGCTAGATGCCCGGGCGGAAGCAAGGGAAAACTGTTTTTT.

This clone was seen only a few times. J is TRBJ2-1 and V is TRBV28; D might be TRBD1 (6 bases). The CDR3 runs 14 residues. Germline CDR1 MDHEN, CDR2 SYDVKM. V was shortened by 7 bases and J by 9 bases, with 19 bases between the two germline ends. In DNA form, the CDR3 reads TGTGCCAGCAACCGTGAGGGGGTGTTGGGTGAGCAGTTCTTC. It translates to CASNREGVLGEQFF.

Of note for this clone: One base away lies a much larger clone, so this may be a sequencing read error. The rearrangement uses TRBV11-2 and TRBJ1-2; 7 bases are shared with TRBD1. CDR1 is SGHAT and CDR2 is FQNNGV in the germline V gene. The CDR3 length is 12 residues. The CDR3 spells CASSRQGDGYTF. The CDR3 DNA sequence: TGTGCCAGCAGTAGACAGGGTGATGGCTATACCTTC.

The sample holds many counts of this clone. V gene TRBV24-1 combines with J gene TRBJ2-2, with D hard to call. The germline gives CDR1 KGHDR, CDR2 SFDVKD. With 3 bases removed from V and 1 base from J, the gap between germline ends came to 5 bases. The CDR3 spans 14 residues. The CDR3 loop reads CATSDPENTGELFF. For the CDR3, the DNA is TGTGCCACCAGTGATCCAGAGAACACCGGGGAGCTGTTTTTT.

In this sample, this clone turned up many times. CDR3 coding DNA: TGTGCCAGCTCTCGGGGGACATCCTACGAGCAGTACTTC. It specifies CASSRGTSYEQYF. The genes are TRBV25-1 and TRBJ2-7, with D perhaps matching TRBD1 or TRBD2 (6 bases each). This CDR3 region has 13 residues. V was shortened by 8 bases and J by 1 base, with 12 bases between the two germline ends. The germline gives CDR1 MGHDK, CDR2 SYGVNS.

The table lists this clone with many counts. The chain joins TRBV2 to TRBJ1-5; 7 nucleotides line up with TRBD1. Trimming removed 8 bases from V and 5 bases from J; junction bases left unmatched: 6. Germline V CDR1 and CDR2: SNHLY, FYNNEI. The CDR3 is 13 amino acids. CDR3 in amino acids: CASGWDSYQPQHF. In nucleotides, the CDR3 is TGTGCCAGCGGTTGGGACAGCTATCAGCCCCAGCATTTT.

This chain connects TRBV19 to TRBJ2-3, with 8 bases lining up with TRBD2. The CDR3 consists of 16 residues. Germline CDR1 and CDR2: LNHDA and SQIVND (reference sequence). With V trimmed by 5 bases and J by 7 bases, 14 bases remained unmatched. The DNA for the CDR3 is TGTGCCAGTAGTCGGAGTACGGCGGGAGGTATAAATACGCAGTATTTT. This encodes CASSRSTAGGINTQYF.

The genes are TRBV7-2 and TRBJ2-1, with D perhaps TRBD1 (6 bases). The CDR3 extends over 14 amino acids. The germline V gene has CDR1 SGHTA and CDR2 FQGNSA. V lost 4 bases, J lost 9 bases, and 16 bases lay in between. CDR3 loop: CASSSATGTFEQFF. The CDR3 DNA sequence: TGTGCCAGCAGCTCCGCCACAGGGACCTTTGAGCAGTTCTTC. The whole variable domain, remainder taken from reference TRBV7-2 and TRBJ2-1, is GAGVSQSPSNKVTEKGKDVELRCDPISGHTALYWYRQSLGQGLEFLIYFQGNSAPDKSGLPSDRFSAERTGGSVSTLTIQRTQQEDSAVYLCASSSATGTFEQFFGPGTRLTVL.

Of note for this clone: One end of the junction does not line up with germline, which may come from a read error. This CDR3 reads CASSFGSGTYEQYF. In nucleotides, the CDR3 is TGCGCCAGCAGCTTCGGCTCCGGGACCTACGAGCAGTACTTC. The rearrangement links TRBV7-2 to TRBJ2-7; tentatively, D is TRBD2 (5 bases). Germline V gene data show CDR1 as SGHTA and CDR2 as FQGNSA. There are 14 residues in the CDR3.